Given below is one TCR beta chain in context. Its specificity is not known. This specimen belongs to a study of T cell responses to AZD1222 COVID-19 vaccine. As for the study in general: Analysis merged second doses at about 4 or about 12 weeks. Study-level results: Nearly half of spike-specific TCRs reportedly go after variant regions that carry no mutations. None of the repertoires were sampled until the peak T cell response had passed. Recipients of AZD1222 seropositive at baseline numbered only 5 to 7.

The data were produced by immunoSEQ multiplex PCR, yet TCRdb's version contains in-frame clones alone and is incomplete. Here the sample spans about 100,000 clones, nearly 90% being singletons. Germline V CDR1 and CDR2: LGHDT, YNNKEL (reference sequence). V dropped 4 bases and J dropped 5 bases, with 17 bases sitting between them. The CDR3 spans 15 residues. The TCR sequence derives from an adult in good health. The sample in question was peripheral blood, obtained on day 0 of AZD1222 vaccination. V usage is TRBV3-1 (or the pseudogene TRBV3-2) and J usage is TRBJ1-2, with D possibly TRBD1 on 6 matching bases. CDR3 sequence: CASSPSRGAVYGYTF. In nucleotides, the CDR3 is TGTGCCAGCAGCCCTAGTAGGGGGGCAGTTTATGGCTACACCTTC.